A single TCR beta chain is shown here with its context. MiXCR was run by TCRdb on the RT-PCR reads, yielding one entry per CDR3 protein. The table shows about 680,000 distinct CDR3 sequences, with 14% occurring only once. Germline values: CDR1 SGHKS, CDR2 YYEKEE (reference sequence). Trimming removed 0 bases from V and 5 bases from J, with 9 bases in between. There are 14 residues in the CDR3. The receptor comes from a female donor in good health, serving as a healthy control. Sequenced sample: memory CD4+ T cells from blood. The rearrangement links TRBV5-5 to TRBJ2-4; D perhaps matches TRBD1 (5 bases). Written as DNA, the CDR3 is TGTGCCAGCAGCTTGGAAGGGGCGGAAAACATTCAGTACTTC. It specifies CASSLEGAENIQYF. The full variable domain, in which reference TRBV5-5 and TRBJ2-4 provide the parts outside the CDR3, is DAGVTQSPTHLIKTRGQQVTLRCSPISGHKSVSWYQQVLGQGPQFIFQYYEKEERGRGNFPDRFSARQFPNYSSELNVNALLLGDSALYLCASSLEGAENIQYFGAGTRLSVL.